The text below deals with one T cell receptor (beta chain). Antigen unknown. Treatment for every participant with HIV took place in the United States. The immunoSEQ assay was v3.0, run at survey level. This table comes from immunoSEQ multiplex PCR, and its TCRdb copy is limited to in-frame clones, with some not included. The table records more than 35,000 clones, over 80% of them present only once. The data were obtained in a study of long-term antiretroviral therapy in people with HIV. This CDR3 is built from 13 residues. V dropped 5 bases and J dropped 4 bases, with 9 bases sitting between them. Germline CDR1 and CDR2: MDHEN and SYDVKM. Broader study findings: Regardless of time point, clones expanded before ART dominated the repertoire.

Sequences were derived from unsorted PBMCs, sampled 1.5 years after starting antiretroviral therapy. The TCR originated in a man between 18 and 35 years old with HIV. This chain uses TRBV28 with TRBJ1-5; D gene ambiguous. The CDR3 region is CASSRLFNQPQHF. DNA for the CDR3: TGTGCCAGCAGTCGGTTATTTAATCAGCCCCAGCATTTT.